The 21 T cell receptor beta chains in this list originate from one sample, sequenced in a study of T cell responses to AZD1222 COVID-19 vaccine. Sequencing used immunoSEQ multiplex PCR; TCRdb keeps in-frame clones, though not all of them. The sample includes around 100,000 clones, roughly 89% of them seen just once. Specimen: peripheral blood, collected on day 0 of AZD1222 vaccination. The receptors were gathered from an adult in good health.

The CDR3 loop is CASTYGGVMNTEAFF. The CDR3 coding sequence is TGTGCCTCCACGTATGGCGGGGTCATGAACACTGAAGCTTTCTTT. The rearrangement links TRBV11-2 to TRBJ1-1; D gene uncertain. CDR3 length: 15 residues. From germline, CDR1 is SGHAT and CDR2 FQNNGV. Trimming shortened V by 11 bases and J by 0 bases, and 19 bases separated the two germline ends.

This clone was observed once. The rearrangement uses TRBV19 and TRBJ1-1, with TRBD1 matching over 7 bases. This CDR3 comprises 15 residues. In germline, CDR1 is LNHDA, CDR2 SQIVND (reference sequence). V was clipped by 5 bases and J by 4 bases; unmatched bases: 10. CDR3 sequence: CASSDSDRAGTEAFF. DNA for the CDR3: TGTGCCAGTAGTGACTCCGACAGGGCGGGCACTGAAGCTTTCTTT.

This chain joins TRBV10-3 and TRBJ1-5; 10 nucleotides line up with TRBD1. Looked up from germline, CDR1 is ENHRY and CDR2 is SYGVKD. V lost 4 bases and J lost 4; bases outside the gene matches: 1. CDR3 length equals 14 residues. In DNA, the CDR3 is TGTGCCATCAGTGGGACAGGGGGTAATCAGCCCCAGCATTTT. Residues: CAISGTGGNQPQHF.

This chain connects TRBV2 to TRBJ1-1, with no clear D. Germline V gives CDR1 SNHLY, CDR2 FYNNEI. Trimming removed 9 bases from V and 3 bases from J, with 11 bases in between. The CDR3 loop spans 12 amino acids. The CDR3, as DNA: TGTGCCAGTCTAAAAGATGACACTGAAGCTTTCTTT. It translates to CASLKDDTEAFF.

The chain employs TRBV30 and TRBJ1-5; D is unclear. Looked up from germline, CDR1 is GTSNPN and CDR2 is SVGIG (reference sequence). The CDR3 runs to 13 residues. Trimming removed 0 bases from V and 3 bases from J, with 6 bases in between. In nucleotides, the CDR3 is TGTGCCTGGAGTGTACAAGACAATCAGCCCCAGCATTTT. It translates to CAWSVQDNQPQHF.

This clone was seen just once. This chain uses TRBV6-1 with TRBJ1-1; 7 bases map to TRBD1. The CDR3 totals 15 residues. The germline V gene has CDR1 MNHNS and CDR2 SASEGT. V trimming: 0 bases; J trimming: 5 bases; junction bases outside the gene matches: 6. The CDR3: CASSEATGAGTEAFF. CDR3 DNA sequence: TGTGCCAGCAGTGAAGCCACAGGGGCTGGGACTGAAGCTTTCTTT.

The chain is built from TRBV19 and TRBJ1-5, with a possible D match to TRBD1 (5 bases). The germline V and J ends were trimmed by 3 bases and 6 bases, with 12 bases remaining between them. Germline CDR1 reads LNHDA; CDR2 reads SQIVND (reference sequence). The CDR3 extends over 14 amino acids. The CDR3: CASSIGGVGQPQHF. The DNA for the CDR3 is TGTGCCAGTAGTATCGGAGGGGTAGGTCAGCCCCAGCATTTT. Full variable domain (rest looked up from reference TRBV19 and TRBJ1-5): DGGITQSPKYLFRKEGQNVTLSCEQNLNHDAMYWYRQDPGQGLRLIYYSQIVNDFQKGDIAEGYSVSREKKESFPLTVTSAQKNPTAFYLCASSIGGVGQPQHFGDGTRLSIL.

The V and J genes are TRBV11-3 and TRBJ1-1; TRBD1 aligns across 9 bases. The germline V gene has CDR1 SGHNT and CDR2 YENEEA. This CDR3 is built from 18 residues. Trimming took 0 bases from V and 5 from J; bases not matched to a gene: 13. The CDR3 region is CASSLDPGTGRFVTEAFF. As DNA, the CDR3 is TGTGCCAGCAGCTTAGATCCGGGGACAGGGAGATTTGTGACTGAAGCTTTCTTT.

The chain combines TRBV5-1 with TRBJ1-3; 7 bases map to TRBD1. The CDR3 covers 16 residues. The V segment lost 0 bases and the J segment 3 bases; nucleotides outside the gene matches: 6. Germline assignment: CDR1 SGHRS and CDR2 YFSETQ. The CDR3 DNA reads TGCGCCAGCAGCTTGGCAGGAGGGGACAGTGGAAACACCATATATTTT. It specifies CASSLAGGDSGNTIYF.

The genes are TRBV6-5 and TRBJ2-7; D may be TRBD2 (5 bases). This CDR3 contains 11 residues. Germline V gene lookup returns CDR1 MNHEY and CDR2 SVGAGI. V lost 6 bases and J lost 7, with 10 bases in between. The chain's CDR3 is CASSGVGEQYF. Here the CDR3 DNA reads TGTGCCAGCAGCGGGGTGGGGGAGCAGTACTTC.

The gene calls are TRBV5-1 and TRBJ1-2; 7 bases line up with TRBD1. After removal of 4 bases from V and 5 bases from J, the junction contained 11 bases not matched to a gene. The CDR3 is made up of 15 amino acids. Germline-derived CDR1 and CDR2 are SGHRS and YFSETQ. The CDR3 region is CASSPQGGIRYGYTF. The CDR3 region has the DNA TGCGCCAGCAGCCCCCAGGGGGGGATTCGGTATGGCTACACCTTC.

The CDR3 region is CASSSDGNYGYTF. CDR3 sequence (DNA): TGTGCCAGCAGCTCGGACGGGAACTATGGCTACACCTTC. The chain carries TRBV5-6 and TRBJ1-2; D remains unclear. Per germline, CDR1 SGHDT and CDR2 YYEEEE. Trimming removed 3 bases from V and 2 bases from J, with 8 bases in between. The CDR3 has 13 amino acids. Full variable domain (outside the CDR3, taken from reference TRBV5-6 and TRBJ1-2): DAGVTQSPTHLIKTRGQQVTLRCSPKSGHDTVSWYQQALGQGPQFIFQYYEEEERQRGNFPDRFSGHQFPNYSSELNVNALLLGDSALYLCASSSDGNYGYTFGSGTRLTVV.

This clone occurred once. J is TRBJ1-6 and V is TRBV15; a weak D match, TRBD1 (5 bases). Germline CDR1 is LNHNV and CDR2 is YYDKDF (reference sequence). CDR3 size: 17 residues. V was pared by 2 bases and J by 14 bases, with 25 bases between. CDR3 protein: CATSRNPRGTSPSALHF. The CDR3 bases are TGTGCCACCAGCAGAAACCCGAGAGGGACCTCCCCGTCAGCCCTCCACTTT.

The chain has TRBV5-1 and TRBJ2-2, with 8 nucleotides matching TRBD1. Trimming at V came to 1 base and at J to 7 bases, leaving 9 bases not matched to a gene. The CDR3 loop spans 16 amino acids. Germline loops: CDR1 SGHRS, CDR2 YFSETQ. This CDR3 reads CASSLTGQGGGGELFF. DNA of the CDR3: TGCGCCAGCAGCTTGACTGGACAGGGTGGCGGCGGGGAGCTGTTTTTT.

This chain joins TRBV28 and TRBJ1-5, with a possible D match to TRBD1 (5 bases). The germline V and J ends were trimmed by 5 bases and 5 bases, with 10 bases remaining between them. The CDR3 runs to 13 residues. In germline, CDR1 is MDHEN, CDR2 SYDVKM. The CDR3 region has the DNA TGTGCCAGCAGTCTACAAGGGGATCAGCCCCAGCATTTT. As protein: CASSLQGDQPQHF.

The count of this clone is one. This chain links TRBV3-1 (or the pseudogene TRBV3-2) with TRBJ2-3; D not certain. The CDR3 spans 13 residues. Per the germline V gene, CDR1 is LGHDT and CDR2 is YNNKEL (reference sequence). Trimming pared 3 bases from V and 0 bases from J, leaving 4 bases between. This chain's CDR3 is CASSQTSTDTQYF. The CDR3 coding sequence is TGTGCCAGCAGCCAGACTAGCACAGATACGCAGTATTTT.

V and J are TRBV7-9 and TRBJ1-3; a weak D match, TRBD1 (6 bases). This CDR3 region has 16 residues. V was cut by 2 bases and J by 8 bases, with 19 bases left in between. From germline, CDR1 is SEHNR and CDR2 FQNEAQ (reference sequence). CDR3 loop: CASSLSGVVGRDTIYF. The DNA of the CDR3 is TGTGCCAGCAGCTTATCAGGGGTCGTTGGGCGGGACACCATATATTTT.

The chain recombines TRBV7-8 with TRBJ1-5; no clear D gene. Germline V gives CDR1 SGHVS, CDR2 FQNEAQ. The CDR3 loop spans 14 amino acids. Between the trimmed V and J ends, which lost 3 bases and 6 bases, there was a span of 12 bases. The CDR3 loop reads CASSLLGRSQPQHF. As DNA, the CDR3 is TGTGCCAGCAGCTTGCTGGGGAGAAGTCAGCCCCAGCATTTT. The full variable domain, with the rest looked up from reference TRBV7-8 and TRBJ1-5, is GAGVSQSPRYKVAKRGQDVALRCDPISGHVSLFWYQQALGQGPEFLTYFQNEAQLDKSGLPSDRFFAERPEGSVSTLKIQRTQQEDSAVYLCASSLLGRSQPQHFGDGTRLSIL.

The DNA for the CDR3 is TGCGCCAGCAGCTTACAGGGTTTCGCTGGAAACACCATATATTTT. Translation gives CASSLQGFAGNTIYF. The chain has TRBV5-1 and TRBJ1-3; possibly TRBD1 for D (6 bases). CDR3 length: 15 residues. Trimming stripped 2 bases from V and 2 bases from J, with 11 bases between. From germline, CDR1 is SGHRS and CDR2 YFSETQ. The full variable domain, with the rest looked up from reference TRBV5-1 and TRBJ1-3, is KAGVTQTPRYLIKTRGQQVTLSCSPISGHRSVSWYQQTPGQGLQFLFEYFSETQRNKGNFPGRFSGRQFSNSRSEMNVSTLELGDSALYLCASSLQGFAGNTIYFGEGSWLTVV.

The V and J genes are TRBV3-1 (or the pseudogene TRBV3-2) and TRBJ2-5, with 13 nucleotides matching TRBD2. V lost 3 bases, J lost 5 bases, and 6 bases stayed unmatched. Germline CDR1 reads LGHDT; CDR2 reads YNNKEL (reference sequence). There are 16 residues in the CDR3. CDR3 sequence: CASSHGTSGVRETQYF. The CDR3 DNA sequence: TGTGCCAGCAGCCATGGGACTAGCGGGGTAAGGGAGACCCAGTACTTC.

The V gene is TRBV5-6, the J gene TRBJ2-7, with 9 positions matching TRBD1. V lost 4 bases to trimming and J lost 4 bases; unmatched junction nucleotides: 6. Germline values: CDR1 SGHDT, CDR2 YYEEEE. This CDR3 comprises 14 residues. The DNA for the CDR3 is TGTGCCAGCAGCGTCGGGACAGGGAGGTACGAGCAGTACTTC. Translated, it gives CASSVGTGRYEQYF.